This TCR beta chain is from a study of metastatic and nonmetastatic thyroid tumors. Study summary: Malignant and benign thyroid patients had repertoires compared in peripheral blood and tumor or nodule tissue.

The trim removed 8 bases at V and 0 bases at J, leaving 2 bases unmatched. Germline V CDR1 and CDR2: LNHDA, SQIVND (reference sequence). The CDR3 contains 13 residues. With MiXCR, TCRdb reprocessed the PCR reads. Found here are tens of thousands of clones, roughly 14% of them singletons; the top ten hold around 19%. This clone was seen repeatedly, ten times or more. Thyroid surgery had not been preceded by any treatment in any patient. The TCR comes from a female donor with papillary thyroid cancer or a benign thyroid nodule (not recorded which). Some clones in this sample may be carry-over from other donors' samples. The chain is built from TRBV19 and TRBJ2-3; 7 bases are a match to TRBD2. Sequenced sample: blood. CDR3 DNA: TGTGCCAGTGGGAGGGGCAGCACAGATACGCAGTATTTT. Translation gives CASGRGSTDTQYF.